Presented here are 23 T cell receptor beta chains from one specimen sequenced in a study of blood T cell repertoires in COVID-19. TCRdb keeps only in-frame clones here, not all; method: immunoSEQ multiplex PCR. The table shows about 28,000 clones, with approximately 79% occurring only once. Sequencing used peripheral blood. Receptors were obtained from a boy younger than 10 with active or convalescent COVID-19.

The V gene is TRBV30, the J gene TRBJ2-4; 11 nucleotides line up with TRBD1. CDR3 length: 16 residues. Germline values: CDR1 GTSNPN, CDR2 SVGIG (reference sequence). V lost 3 bases to trimming and J lost 15 bases; unmatched junction nucleotides: 19. CDR3 loop: CAWSPRTGGGPGVGYF. Written as DNA, the CDR3 is TGTGCCTGGAGCCCTAGGACAGGGGGCGGTCCGGGAGTAGGGTACTTC.

This clone was counted a few times. The chain carries TRBV5-1 and TRBJ1-1, with D possibly being TRBD1 (5 bases). From germline, CDR1 is SGHRS and CDR2 YFSETQ. The V end was cut by 6 bases, the J end by 5 bases, with 17 bases between. This CDR3 is 14 amino acids long. The chain's CDR3 is CASTRDGRDTEAFF. The CDR3 DNA reads as TGCGCCAGCACCAGGGACGGGAGGGATACTGAAGCTTTCTTT.

This clone appeared once. The gene calls are TRBV3-1 (or the pseudogene TRBV3-2) and TRBJ1-1; D unresolved. This CDR3 contains 11 residues. V was cut by 5 bases and J by 12 bases, with 13 bases left in between. Germline CDR1 and CDR2: LGHDT and YNNKEL (reference sequence). CDR3 amino acids: CASSNQASTFF. In DNA, the CDR3 is TGTGCCAGCAGCAACCAGGCATCGACTTTCTTT.

DNA for the CDR3: TGTGCCAGCAGGAGACAGGGGGGGAATGAAAAACTGTTTTTT. It translates to CASRRQGGNEKLFF. The chain joins TRBV6-6 to TRBJ1-4; 9 bases match TRBD1. The CDR3 runs to 14 residues. The V gene end was trimmed by 6 bases and the J gene end by 5 bases; junction bases not matched to a gene: 4. Germline-derived CDR1 and CDR2 are MNHNY and SVGAGI (reference sequence).

CDR3 residues: CASSLASAINNEQFF. The DNA of the CDR3 is TGTGCCAGCAGTTTAGCTAGCGCTATAAACAATGAGCAGTTCTTC. The gene calls are TRBV27 and TRBJ2-1, with D tentatively TRBD2 (6 bases). The V gene's germline CDR1 is MNHEY and CDR2 SMNVEV (reference sequence). The CDR3 runs 15 residues. The V end was cut by 2 bases, the J end by 5 bases, with 13 bases between.

This clone came up once. The V call is TRBV4-1, the J call TRBJ1-2, with TRBD1 identical over 8 bases. The V segment lost 4 bases and the J segment 7 bases; nucleotides outside the gene matches: 14. Germline V lookup: CDR1 MGHRA, CDR2 YSYEKL. The CDR3 runs 16 residues. The CDR3 DNA reads TGCGCCAGCAGCCCGCCTCTCGGACAGGGAGTAGTTGGCTACACCTTC. Translating gives CASSPPLGQGVVGYTF.

V gene TRBV9 combines with J gene TRBJ2-6, with TRBD1 as a possible D gene (6 bases). CDR1 and CDR2 (germline): SGDLS, YYNGEE. V dropped 5 bases and J dropped 4 bases, with 16 bases sitting between them. The CDR3 is 16 residues long. CDR3 DNA sequence: TGTGCCAGCAGTTCCGACAGGTCAGCAGGGGCCAACGTCCTGACTTTC. This sequence encodes CASSSDRSAGANVLTF.

The V call is TRBV4-1, the J call TRBJ2-3; D unclear. The CDR3 spans 17 residues. The V gene's germline CDR1 is MGHRA and CDR2 YSYEKL. The germline V and J ends were trimmed by 0 bases and 14 bases, with 27 bases remaining between them. CDR3 amino acids: CASSQDVTRGRPGSWYF. The CDR3 DNA is TGCGCCAGCAGCCAAGATGTGACTCGTGGCCGGCCCGGATCCTGGTATTTT.

A single count supports this clone. The chain is built from TRBV7-9 and TRBJ2-1; 8 nucleotides line up with TRBD1. CDR1 is SEHNR, CDR2 FQNEAQ, per germline (reference sequence). Trimming took 3 bases from V and 6 from J; bases not matched to a gene: 4. The CDR3 runs 14 residues. CDR3 sequence reads: CASSFWQGANEQFF. In nucleotides, the CDR3 is TGTGCCAGCAGCTTTTGGCAGGGGGCCAATGAGCAGTTCTTC.

V usage is TRBV27 and J usage is TRBJ2-5; 8 bases match TRBD1. This CDR3 comprises 17 residues. The germline gives CDR1 MNHEY, CDR2 SMNVEV (reference sequence). V lost 6 bases, J lost 5 bases, and 17 bases stayed unmatched. CDR3 bases: TGTGCCAGCAGGGTCGGAGCTCGATCAGGGGGCCGGGAGACCCAGTACTTC. Translation gives CASRVGARSGGRETQYF.

The chain is built from TRBV7-2 and TRBJ2-7, with 14 nucleotides matching TRBD2. V lost 5 bases, J lost 2 bases, and 14 bases stayed unmatched. Germline CDR1 is SGHTA and CDR2 is FQGNSA. CDR3 length: 19 residues. DNA for the CDR3: TGTGCCAGCAGCATCGGAAGGCGGACTAGCGGGGGGAATACCTACGAGCAGTACTTC. Amino acid sequence: CASSIGRRTSGGNTYEQYF.

The rearrangement links TRBV5-1 to TRBJ2-1, with TRBD1 identical over 8 bases. Trimming cost V 4 bases and J 7 bases; bases outside gene matches: 19. CDR1 is SGHRS and CDR2 is YFSETQ in the germline V gene. The CDR3 has 18 residues. As DNA, the CDR3 is TGCGCCAGCAGCCCCGAAGGGAACAGGGCGCGACAGGGGAATGAGCAGTTCTTC. As protein: CASSPEGNRARQGNEQFF.

Notes on this clone: The sample has other DNA sequences that encode this CDR3 too. J is TRBJ2-6 and V is TRBV6-5; 9 positions match TRBD1. The CDR3 is 15 amino acids. Looked up from germline, CDR1 is MNHEY and CDR2 is SVGAGI. V lost 6 bases to trimming and J lost 0 bases; unmatched junction nucleotides: 0. This CDR3 is CASRTGGSGANVLTF. CDR3 in DNA: TGTGCCAGCAGGACAGGGGGCTCTGGGGCCAACGTCCTGACTTTC.

This chain links TRBV12-3 or TRBV12-4 with TRBJ1-2; weak D call: TRBD1 (5 bases). Between the trimmed V and J ends, which lost 6 bases and 8 bases, there was a span of 16 bases. CDR3 size: 13 residues. The DNA of the CDR3 is TGTGCCAGCAGCCCACGACAGACAAAAGGCTACACCTTC. It translates to CASSPRQTKGYTF.

The gene calls are TRBV7-6 and TRBJ1-4; D is undetermined. Germline CDR1 SGHVS, CDR2 FNYEAQ. This CDR3 has 16 amino acids. The germline V and J ends were trimmed by 5 bases and 7 bases, with 20 bases remaining between them. The CDR3 nucleotides are TGTGCCAGCAGCGCGGGAAACCTGAGTAAAGGTGAAAAACTGTTTTTT. Protein sequence: CASSAGNLSKGEKLFF.

The gene calls are TRBV18 and TRBJ1-5; the D gene is possibly TRBD1 (6 bases). V shed 3 bases and J shed 9 bases, with 12 bases lying between them. CDR3 size: 13 residues. Germline lookup yields CDR1 KGHSH and CDR2 LQKENI. The CDR3 DNA reads TGTGCCAGCTCACCTTTAGTGGGGGCGCCCCAGCATTTT. Its protein product is CASSPLVGAPQHF.

The chain uses TRBV27 and TRBJ2-3; 7 bases are shared with TRBD2. The ends lost 3 bases at V and 1 base at J; junction bases unmatched: 16. The germline V gene encodes CDR1 MNHEY and CDR2 SMNVEV (reference sequence). The CDR3 is made up of 19 amino acids. The CDR3 loop reads CASSLEGIWGGSRTDTQYF. The DNA of the CDR3 is TGTGCCAGCAGTTTGGAAGGCATTTGGGGGGGATCACGCACAGATACGCAGTATTTT.

This clone was seen more than once but under ten times. V usage is TRBV6-5 and J usage is TRBJ2-1, with TRBD2 as a possible D gene (6 bases). V was clipped by 0 bases and J by 1 base, with 10 bases between them. From germline, CDR1 is MNHEY and CDR2 SVGAGI. The CDR3 runs to 16 residues. The CDR3 reads CASSYSKAGSYNEQFF. The DNA of the CDR3 is TGTGCCAGCAGTTACTCTAAGGCGGGGTCCTACAATGAGCAGTTCTTC.

V is TRBV3-1 (or the pseudogene TRBV3-2) and J is TRBJ2-1, with TRBD2 identical over 12 bases. Germline values: CDR1 LGHDT, CDR2 YNNKEL (reference sequence). Trimming at V came to 0 bases and at J to 16 bases, leaving 4 bases not matched to a gene. This CDR3 comprises 13 residues. This CDR3 is CASSQDRTSGIFF. The CDR3 region has the DNA TGTGCCAGCAGCCAAGACCGGACTAGCGGGATCTTCTTC.

This clone came up a few times. V and J are TRBV19 and TRBJ1-5; 7 nucleotides agree with TRBD1. CDR3 length: 18 amino acids. The V gene end was trimmed by 4 bases and the J gene end by 2 bases; junction bases not matched to a gene: 14. Germline lookup yields CDR1 LNHDA and CDR2 SQIVND (reference sequence). In DNA, the CDR3 is TGTGCCAGTAGTAGAACGGACAGGAATTCATTAGGCAATCAGCCCCAGCATTTT. Translated: CASSRTDRNSLGNQPQHF.

The rearrangement joins TRBV11-2 to TRBJ1-4; perhaps TRBD1 as D (5 bases). Between the trimmed V and J ends, which lost 3 bases and 8 bases, there was a span of 13 bases. CDR1 and CDR2 (germline): SGHAT, FQNNGV. The CDR3 has 14 amino acids. The CDR3 DNA sequence: TGTGCCAGCAGCTTTCAGCCTCGGGGGGAAAAACTGTTTTTT. Translation gives CASSFQPRGEKLFF.

The chain couples TRBV3-1 (or the pseudogene TRBV3-2) to TRBJ1-1; D may be TRBD1 (6 bases). This CDR3 comprises 14 residues. CDR1 LGHDT and CDR2 YNNKEL come from the germline V gene (reference sequence). Trimming removed 4 bases at V and 4 bases at J, with 13 bases between. In DNA form, the CDR3 reads TGTGCCAGCAGCCCACAGGGTCGGGGCACTGAAGCTTTCTTT. Translation: CASSPQGRGTEAFF.

This clone was recorded a few times. The CDR3 region is CAWRAGSQLGKLLNTEAFF. Here the CDR3 DNA reads TGTGCCTGGAGGGCCGGGTCCCAGTTAGGAAAACTTCTGAACACTGAAGCTTTCTTT. V usage is TRBV30 and J usage is TRBJ1-1; unclear D gene. CDR3 size: 19 residues. The V end was cut by 3 bases, the J end by 0 bases, with 26 bases between. CDR1 GTSNPN and CDR2 SVGIG come from the germline V gene (reference sequence). Full variable domain (missing parts from reference TRBV30 and TRBJ1-1): SQTIHQWPATLVQPVGSPLSLECTVEGTSNPNLYWYRQAAGRGLQLLFYSVGIGQISSEVPQNLSASRPQDRQFILSSKKLLLSDSGFYLCAWRAGSQLGKLLNTEAFFGQGTRLTVV.